This T cell receptor (beta chain) was sequenced for a study of blood T cell repertoires in COVID-19. As for the study in general: Collection of acute and convalescent COVID-19 samples took place in the United States, Italy and Spain. T cells, B-cell-depleted T cells, or PBMCs supplied cDNA or gDNA.

Original processing methods: Reference gene primer amplification gave estimated nucleated cell counts. Sequencing was performed with immunoSEQ multiplex PCR; in TCRdb, only in-frame clones are kept and a portion is missing. V, J and clone size derive from that table, while D and trimming were established from the DNA sequence. The table lists approximately 82,000 clones, 82% of them singletons. This sequence originates from a man in his forties or fifties with active or convalescent COVID-19. Sequencing used peripheral blood.

The CDR3 region is CASSLWGVTRGLSDTQYF. The CDR3 DNA reads TGTGCCAGCAGCCTCTGGGGTGTGACTAGGGGTCTGTCAGATACGCAGTATTTT. The chain couples TRBV11-2 to TRBJ2-3, with D possibly matching TRBD2 (6 bases). The CDR3 length is 18 residues. The V gene's germline CDR1 is SGHAT and CDR2 FQNNGV. V lost 5 bases and J lost 4, with 25 bases in between.